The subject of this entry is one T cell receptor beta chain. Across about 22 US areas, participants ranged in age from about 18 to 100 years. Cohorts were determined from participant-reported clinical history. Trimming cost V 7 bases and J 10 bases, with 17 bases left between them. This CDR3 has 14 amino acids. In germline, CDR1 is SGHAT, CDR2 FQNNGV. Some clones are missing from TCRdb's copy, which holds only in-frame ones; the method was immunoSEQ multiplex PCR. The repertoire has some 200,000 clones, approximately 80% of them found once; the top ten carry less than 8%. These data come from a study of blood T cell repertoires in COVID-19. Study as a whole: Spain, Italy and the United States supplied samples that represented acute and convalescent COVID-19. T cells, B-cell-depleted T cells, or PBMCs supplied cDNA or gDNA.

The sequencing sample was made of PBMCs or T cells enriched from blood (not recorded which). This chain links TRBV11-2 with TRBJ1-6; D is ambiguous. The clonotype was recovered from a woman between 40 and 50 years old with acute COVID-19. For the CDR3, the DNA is TGTGCCAGCACCCACAGCAGATCGGGGTCACCCCTCCACTTT. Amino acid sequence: CASTHSRSGSPLHF.